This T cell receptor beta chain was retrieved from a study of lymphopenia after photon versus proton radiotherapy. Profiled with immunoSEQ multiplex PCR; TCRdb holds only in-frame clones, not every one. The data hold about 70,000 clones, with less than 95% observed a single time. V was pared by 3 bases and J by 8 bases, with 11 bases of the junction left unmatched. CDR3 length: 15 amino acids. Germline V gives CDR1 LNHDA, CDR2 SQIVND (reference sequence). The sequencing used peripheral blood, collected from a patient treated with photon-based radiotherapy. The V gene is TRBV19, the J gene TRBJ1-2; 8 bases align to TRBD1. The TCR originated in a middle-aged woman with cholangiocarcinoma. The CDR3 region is CASSIPDRALSGYTF. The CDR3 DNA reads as TGTGCCAGTAGTATTCCGGACAGGGCTCTATCCGGCTACACCTTC.